These 7 T cell receptor beta chains share one sample of origin, sequenced in a study of shared clonotypes between healthy human individuals. Naive CD8 cells lacked CD45RO and underwent positive selection for CCR7, leaving out terminally differentiated effector memory CD45RA+ cells. The method was immunoSEQ multiplex PCR; TCRdb's version includes in-frame clones alone and lacks a portion of them. The repertoire includes millions of clones, around 96% of them detected once, and roughly 1.1% sits in the top ten. The sequencing sample was made of naive CD8+ T cells sorted from blood. Receptor source: a man aged 18 to 30 in good health.

V gene TRBV6-5 combines with J gene TRBJ2-7; 9 bases are shared with TRBD1. The germline V gene has CDR1 MNHEY and CDR2 SVGAGI. The V segment lost 5 bases and the J segment 1 base; nucleotides outside the gene matches: 6. The CDR3 extends over 15 amino acids. The CDR3 region is CASSNPGTGSYEQYF. The CDR3 DNA reads as TGTGCCAGCAGTAACCCCGGGACAGGGTCCTACGAGCAGTACTTC.

The CDR3 DNA reads TGTGCCAGCAGCGACCCCCGGGACTACCCTCGGGATGAGCAGTTCTTC. This sequence encodes CASSDPRDYPRDEQFF. The chain couples TRBV9 to TRBJ2-1; 7 bases agree with TRBD2. After removal of 3 bases from V and 8 bases from J, the junction contained 14 bases not matched to a gene. In germline, CDR1 is SGDLS, CDR2 YYNGEE. This CDR3 has 16 residues.

The chain has TRBV28 and TRBJ2-1, with 9 nucleotides matching TRBD1. V shed 1 base and J 6 bases; nucleotides not matched to a gene: 10. CDR3 size: 17 residues. From germline, CDR1 is MDHEN and CDR2 SYDVKM. The CDR3 sequence is CASSLSWRQGGTNEQFF. The CDR3 DNA reads TGTGCCAGCAGTTTATCCTGGAGACAGGGGGGAACCAATGAGCAGTTCTTC.

The chain is built from TRBV28 and TRBJ1-5, with a tentative D call TRBD1 (5 bases). V was pared by 7 bases and J by 6 bases, with 13 bases between. This CDR3 spans 13 amino acids. The germline gives CDR1 MDHEN, CDR2 SYDVKM. The CDR3 here is CASTMGGGQPQHF. CDR3 in DNA: TGTGCCAGCACGATGGGGGGAGGTCAGCCCCAGCATTTT.

The J gene is TRBJ2-3, the V gene TRBV2; the D is unclear. The CDR3 consists of 13 residues. V lost 7 bases to trimming and J lost 0 bases, with 8 bases between them. Germline V lookup: CDR1 SNHLY, CDR2 FYNNEI. DNA for the CDR3: TGTGCCAGCAAACTTTCTAGCACAGATACGCAGTATTTT. This sequence encodes CASKLSSTDTQYF.

This chain links TRBV10-3 with TRBJ2-3; the match to TRBD2 covers 7 bases. The CDR3 runs to 14 residues. Germline-derived CDR1 and CDR2 are ENHRY and SYGVKD. The V segment lost 8 bases and the J segment 2 bases; nucleotides outside the gene matches: 7. The CDR3 is CAIGASGPTDTQYF. CDR3 nucleotide sequence: TGTGCCATCGGGGCTAGCGGCCCCACAGATACGCAGTATTTT.

This clone occurred once. The chain uses TRBV30 and TRBJ2-7; TRBD1 aligns across 11 bases. This CDR3 is 15 amino acids long. Germline lookup yields CDR1 GTSNPN and CDR2 SVGIG (reference sequence). The junction had 4 bases not matched to a gene; V was cut back by 1 base and J by 2 bases. CDR3: CAWSEGQGGTYEQYF. The CDR3 coding sequence is TGTGCCTGGAGTGAGGGACAGGGGGGCACCTACGAGCAGTACTTC.